The 18 T cell receptor beta chains presented below share a single source sample, sequenced in a study of monozygotic twins with inflammatory bowel disease. With the 5' RACE reads reprocessed, TCRdb shows one record per CDR3 protein and no DNA. This repertoire includes a few hundred thousand distinct CDR3 sequences. The specimen was blood. The receptors were gathered from a human donor with ulcerative colitis or Crohn's disease, or a healthy co-twin of an affected twin (not recorded which).

The chain uses TRBV20-1 and TRBJ2-3; TCRdb lists TRBD1, though no DNA is available to test this call. The CDR3 has 14 amino acids. Germline-derived CDR1 and CDR2 are DFQATT and SNEGSKA (reference sequence). CDR3 protein: CSATPDYPADTQYF.

The CDR3 spells CASTLRTGQPQHF. The chain links TRBV12-3 or TRBV12-4 to TRBJ1-5; with no DNA, the TCRdb D assignment of TRBD1 cannot be verified. This CDR3 is 13 amino acids long.

The rearrangement uses TRBV20-1 and TRBJ1-6; TCRdb proposes TRBD1, but this gene call is untestable without DNA. Germline V gene sequence: CDR1 DFQATT, CDR2 SNEGSKA (reference sequence). The CDR3 sequence is 14 residues long. CDR3: CSARAGGYNSPLHF.

The chain uses TRBV27 and TRBJ1-3; the TCRdb D gene call, TRBD1, has no DNA to confirm it. This CDR3 region has 16 residues. Germline CDR1 and CDR2: MNHEY and SMNVEV (reference sequence). The CDR3 is CASRGPGYSSGNTIYF.

The V gene is TRBV4-3, the J gene TRBJ2-2; TCRdb selects TRBD1, and the lack of DNA leaves this call unchecked. CDR3 length: 13 amino acids. Germline CDR1 is LGHNA and CDR2 is YSLEER. The CDR3 sequence: CASSVRGDGELFF.

This sequence joins TRBV10-3 and TRBJ2-7; TCRdb reports TRBD1, a call that lacks DNA to check it against. The CDR3 extends over 14 amino acids. The germline CDR1 and CDR2 sequences are ENHRY and SYGVKD. CDR3 amino acids: CAISVRDPTGEQYF.

The chain recombines TRBV9 with TRBJ1-1; TCRdb's assignment of TRBD1 cannot be checked, as there is no DNA. The CDR3 spans 15 residues. Germline CDR1 reads SGDLS; CDR2 reads YYNGEE. CDR3 amino acids: CASSAGQGGNTEAFF.

This rearrangement joins TRBV27 to TRBJ2-7; TCRdb returns TRBD1, unconfirmable since there is no DNA. The germline CDR1 and CDR2 sequences are MNHEY and SMNVEV (reference sequence). The CDR3 runs 14 residues. Here the CDR3 reads CASRNGGGAGLCLF.

CDR3 sequence: CASSQGLLNTIYF. V usage is TRBV7-7 and J usage is TRBJ1-3. This CDR3 is 13 amino acids long. Germline CDR1 is SSHAT and CDR2 is FNYEAQ (reference sequence).

The chain links TRBV6-6 to TRBJ1-2. CDR3 length: 11 residues. CDR1 is MNHNY and CDR2 is SVGAGI in the germline V gene (reference sequence). The chain's CDR3 is CASTGRGGYTF.

The genes are TRBV9 and TRBJ2-3. Germline lookup yields CDR1 SGDLS and CDR2 YYNGEE. The CDR3 consists of 14 residues. CDR3 sequence: CASSVASTTDTQYF.

The chain combines TRBV7-2 with TRBJ2-1; no DNA is available, so the TRBD1 call from TCRdb remains unchecked. The germline gives CDR1 SGHTA, CDR2 FQGNSA. The CDR3 contains 14 residues. Here the CDR3 reads CASSQSYRGNEQFF.

This sequence joins TRBV18 and TRBJ2-3; TCRdb picks TRBD1, but there is no DNA to check that call. Germline assignment: CDR1 KGHSH and CDR2 LQKENI. The CDR3 has 16 residues. The CDR3 loop is CASSPRSGTYTDTQYF.

The V gene is TRBV7-2, the J gene TRBJ2-3; with no DNA, the TCRdb D assignment of TRBD2 cannot be verified. Germline values: CDR1 SGHTA, CDR2 FQGNSA. CDR3 length equals 16 residues. The CDR3: CASRWTSGSPTDTQYF. Supplemented by reference TRBV7-2 and TRBJ2-3, the full variable domain reads GAGVSQSPSNKVTEKGKDVELRCDPISGHTALYWYRQSLGQGLEFLIYFQGNSAPDKSGLPSDRFSAERTGGSVSTLTIQRTQQEDSAVYLCASRWTSGSPTDTQYFGPGTRLTVL.

The chain has TRBV14 and TRBJ2-7; TCRdb's D call, TRBD2, is unchecked because there is no DNA. The CDR3 totals 16 residues. Germline V lookup: CDR1 SGHDN, CDR2 FVKESK. This CDR3 reads CASSQDPGGSFHEQYF. Full variable domain (outside the CDR3, taken from reference TRBV14 and TRBJ2-7): EAGVTQFPSHSVIEKGQTVTLRCDPISGHDNLYWYRRVMGKEIKFLLHFVKESKQDESGMPNNRFLAERTGGTYSTLKVQPAELEDSGVYFCASSQDPGGSFHEQYFGPGTRLTVT.

The V gene is TRBV9, the J gene TRBJ1-1; TCRdb calls TRBD1, which cannot be checked without DNA. The CDR3 has 13 residues. Germline values: CDR1 SGDLS, CDR2 YYNGEE. The CDR3 here is CASSPTTGPEAFF.

This chain connects TRBV4-3 to TRBJ2-3; TCRdb designates TRBD2, a call that cannot be tested without DNA. The CDR3 contains 15 residues. Looked up from germline, CDR1 is LGHNA and CDR2 is YSLEER. CDR3 loop: CASSPQAGVEDTQYF.

The gene calls are TRBV5-5 and TRBJ1-5; TCRdb outputs TRBD1, but without DNA this stays unchecked. The CDR3 runs to 15 residues. In germline, CDR1 is SGHKS, CDR2 YYEKEE (reference sequence). CDR3 amino acids: CASSTDSYSNQPQHF. The whole variable domain, remainder taken from reference TRBV5-5 and TRBJ1-5, is DAGVTQSPTHLIKTRGQQVTLRCSPISGHKSVSWYQQVLGQGPQFIFQYYEKEERGRGNFPDRFSARQFPNYSSELNVNALLLGDSALYLCASSTDSYSNQPQHFGDGTRLSIL.